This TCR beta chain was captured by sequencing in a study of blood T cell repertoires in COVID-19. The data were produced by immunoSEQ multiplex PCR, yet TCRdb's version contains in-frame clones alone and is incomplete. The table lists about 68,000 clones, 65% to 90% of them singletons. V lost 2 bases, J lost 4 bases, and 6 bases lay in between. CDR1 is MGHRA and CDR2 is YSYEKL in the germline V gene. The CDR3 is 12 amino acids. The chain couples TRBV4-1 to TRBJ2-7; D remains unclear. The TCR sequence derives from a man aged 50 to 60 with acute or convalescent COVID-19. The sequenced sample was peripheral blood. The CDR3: CASSQMSYEQYV. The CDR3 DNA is TGCGCCAGCAGCCAAATGAGTTACGAGCAGTACGTC.